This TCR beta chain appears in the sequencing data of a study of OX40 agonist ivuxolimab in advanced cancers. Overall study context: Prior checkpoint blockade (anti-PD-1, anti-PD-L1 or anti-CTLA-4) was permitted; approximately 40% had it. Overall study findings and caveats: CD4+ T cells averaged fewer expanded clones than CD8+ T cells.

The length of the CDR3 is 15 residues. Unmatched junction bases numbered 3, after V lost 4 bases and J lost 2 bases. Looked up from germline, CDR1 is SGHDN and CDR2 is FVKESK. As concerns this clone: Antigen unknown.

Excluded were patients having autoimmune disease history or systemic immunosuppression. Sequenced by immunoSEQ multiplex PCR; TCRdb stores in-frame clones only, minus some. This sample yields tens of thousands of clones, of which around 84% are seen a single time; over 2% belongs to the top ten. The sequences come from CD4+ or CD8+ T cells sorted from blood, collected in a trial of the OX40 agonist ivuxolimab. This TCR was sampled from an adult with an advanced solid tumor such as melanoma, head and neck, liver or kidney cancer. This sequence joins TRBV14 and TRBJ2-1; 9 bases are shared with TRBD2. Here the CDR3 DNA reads TGTGCCAGCAGCCGCAGCGGGGGGACCTACAATGAGCAGTTCTTC. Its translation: CASSRSGGTYNEQFF.